This paragraph reports one T cell receptor beta chain. Its antigen is not identified. The data were taken from a study of tumor and adjacent non-tumor tissue in lung cancer. Study-level findings and limits: Significantly higher TCR diversity was found in tumor than normal lung.

The library came from three nested PCR rounds adapted from ARM-PCR protocols. TCRdb processed the multiplex PCR reads anew with MiXCR; each CDR3 protein has one entry. The repertoire includes roughly 120,000 distinct CDR3 sequences, roughly three fifths of them detected once, and around 19% sits in the top ten. No cell sorting was done before RNA was extracted from the tissue. This non-tumor lung sample came from over 3 cm beyond the tumor edge. Trimming left V 8 bases short and J 5 bases short, with 19 bases between. The V gene's germline CDR1 is DFQATT and CDR2 SNEGSKA (reference sequence). The CDR3 covers 13 residues.

The V and J genes are TRBV20-1 and TRBJ2-7, with TRBD1 as a possible D gene (6 bases). Material: distant non-tumor lung tissue. The sequence derives from a man between 60 and 75 years old with non-small cell lung cancer. The CDR3 region is CSLQGHGANEQYF. The CDR3 DNA is TGCAGTTTACAGGGACACGGCGCTAACGAGCAGTACTTC.